One and the same sample provided the 5 T cell receptor beta chains below, sequenced in a study of shared clonotypes between healthy human individuals (dated by TCRdb to about 2020). Receptor amplification or capture employed the immunoSEQ multiplex PCR assay. TCRdb mirrors the immuneACCESS table, restricted to in-frame sequences. Some clones are absent from its copies; in checked studies, under half trace to an unresolved V gene, and the reason for the others is unknown. For this sample there are 2.5 million or so clones; approximately 92% appear just once. Together, the top ten hold 0.14% of the sample. Specimen: naive CD4+ T cells sorted from blood. The label giving this sample's cell subset or site can be read as: CD45RA+ positively selected. These receptors were collected from a man younger than 30 in good health.

The chain combines TRBV28 with TRBJ2-1, with D tentatively TRBD1 (6 bases). Germline V gene sequence: CDR1 MDHEN, CDR2 SYDVKM. With 8 bases removed from V and 4 bases from J, the gap between germline ends came to 18 bases. The CDR3 is 15 amino acids. The CDR3 loop is CASGFTGIRYNEQFF. The CDR3 nucleotides are TGTGCCAGCGGATTTACAGGGATCCGATACAATGAGCAGTTCTTC. The complete variable domain, with remaining parts taken from reference TRBV28 and TRBJ2-1, reads DVKVTQSSRYLVKRTGEKVFLECVQDMDHENMFWYRQDPGLGLRLIYFSYDVKMKEKGDIPEGYSVSREKKERFSLILESASTNQTSMYLCASGFTGIRYNEQFFGPGTRLTVL.

The rearrangement uses TRBV10-3 and TRBJ1-2; unclear D gene. V gave up 5 bases and J gave up 10 bases, with 17 bases separating them. Germline assignment: CDR1 ENHRY and CDR2 SYGVKD. The CDR3 is made up of 13 amino acids. Here the CDR3 DNA reads TGTGCCATCAGTCCGATTTTCACAAACAACTACACCTTC. Translation: CAISPIFTNNYTF.

The genes are TRBV13 and TRBJ2-3, with TRBD2 matching over 10 bases. Germline CDR1 is PRHDT and CDR2 is FYEKMQ (reference sequence). V was pared by 5 bases and J by 9 bases, with 17 bases of the junction left unmatched. The CDR3 is made up of 17 amino acids. CDR3 sequence: CASSLSFRAGGPLTQYF. The CDR3 bases are TGTGCCAGCAGCCTATCCTTCAGAGCGGGAGGGCCCTTAACGCAGTATTTT.

Only one count was recorded for this clone. The same CDR3 arises from other DNA sequences in this sample as well. CDR3 sequence reads: CASSPAGGQETQYF. The CDR3, as DNA: TGTGCCAGCTCACCCGCGGGGGGCCAAGAGACCCAGTACTTC. J is TRBJ2-5 and V is TRBV18; 8 nucleotides line up with TRBD2. Trimming cost V 3 bases and J 1 base; bases outside gene matches: 1. This CDR3 contains 14 residues. CDR1 and CDR2 from the germline V gene are KGHSH and LQKENI.

This chain connects TRBV6-1 to TRBJ1-5; tentative D call: TRBD1 (6 bases). Germline CDR1 MNHNS, CDR2 SASEGT. Trimming shortened V by 2 bases and J by 0 bases, and 14 bases separated the two germline ends. This CDR3 contains 17 residues. CDR3 in DNA: TGTGCCAGCAGTGAATTGGGAGGGGGTGATAGCAATCAGCCCCAGCATTTT. Its translation: CASSELGGGDSNQPQHF.